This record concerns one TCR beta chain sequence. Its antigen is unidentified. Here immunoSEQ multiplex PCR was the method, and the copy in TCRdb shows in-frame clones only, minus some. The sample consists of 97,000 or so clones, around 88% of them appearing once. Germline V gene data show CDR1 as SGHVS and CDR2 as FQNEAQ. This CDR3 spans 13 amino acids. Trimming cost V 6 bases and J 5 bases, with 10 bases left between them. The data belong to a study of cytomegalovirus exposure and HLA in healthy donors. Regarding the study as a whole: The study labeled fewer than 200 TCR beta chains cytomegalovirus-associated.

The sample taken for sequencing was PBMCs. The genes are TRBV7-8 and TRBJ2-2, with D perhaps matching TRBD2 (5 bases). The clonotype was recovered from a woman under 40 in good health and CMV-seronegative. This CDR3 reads CASRDPGTGELFF. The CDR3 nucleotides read TGTGCCAGCAGGGATCCGGGGACCGGGGAGCTGTTTTTT.